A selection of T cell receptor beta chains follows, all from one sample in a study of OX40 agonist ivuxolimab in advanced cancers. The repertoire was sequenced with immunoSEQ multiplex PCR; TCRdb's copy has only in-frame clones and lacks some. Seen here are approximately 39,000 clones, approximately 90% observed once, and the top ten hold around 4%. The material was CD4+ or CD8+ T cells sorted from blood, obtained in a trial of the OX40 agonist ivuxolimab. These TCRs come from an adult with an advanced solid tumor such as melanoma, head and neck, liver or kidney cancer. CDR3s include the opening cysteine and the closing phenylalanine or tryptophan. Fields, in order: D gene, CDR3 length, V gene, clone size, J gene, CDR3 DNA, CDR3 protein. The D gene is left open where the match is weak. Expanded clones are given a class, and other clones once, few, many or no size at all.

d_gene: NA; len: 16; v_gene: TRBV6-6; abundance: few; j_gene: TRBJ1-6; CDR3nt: TGTGCCAGCAGTTACTCTGGGCCGATGAATAATTCACCCCTCCACTTT; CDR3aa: CASSYSGPMNNSPLHF
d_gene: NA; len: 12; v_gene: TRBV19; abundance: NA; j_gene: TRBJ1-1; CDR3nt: TGTGCCAGTAGTCTCGCGAACACTGAAGCTTTCTTT; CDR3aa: CASSLANTEAFF
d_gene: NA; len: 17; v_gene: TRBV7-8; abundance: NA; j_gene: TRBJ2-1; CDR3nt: TGTGCCAGCAGCTTTGGTGAATGGGGGGCCTACTACAATGAGCAGTTCTTC; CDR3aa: CASSFGEWGAYYNEQFF
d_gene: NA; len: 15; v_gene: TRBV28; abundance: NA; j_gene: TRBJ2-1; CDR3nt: TGTGCCAGCACCCTCGGTGGACACTACTACAATGAGCAGTTCTTC; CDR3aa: CASTLGGHYYNEQFF
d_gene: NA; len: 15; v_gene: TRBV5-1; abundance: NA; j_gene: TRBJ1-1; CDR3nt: TGCGCCAGCAGCCGCCTTGGGGGCATGAACACTGAAGCTTTCTTT; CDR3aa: CASSRLGGMNTEAFF
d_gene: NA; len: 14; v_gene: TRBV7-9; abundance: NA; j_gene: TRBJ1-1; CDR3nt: TGTGCCAGCAGCTTCTCTGGGGCCGGCACTGAAGCTTTCTTT; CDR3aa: CASSFSGAGTEAFF
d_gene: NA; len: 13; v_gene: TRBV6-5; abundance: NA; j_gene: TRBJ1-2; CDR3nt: TGTGCCAGCAGCCGAGGTGCCAACTATGGCTACACCTTC; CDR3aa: CASSRGANYGYTF
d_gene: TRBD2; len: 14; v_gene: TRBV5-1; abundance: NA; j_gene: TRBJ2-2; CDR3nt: TGCGCCAGCCAAGGACTAGTCTCCACCGGGGAGCTGTTTTTT; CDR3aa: CASQGLVSTGELFF
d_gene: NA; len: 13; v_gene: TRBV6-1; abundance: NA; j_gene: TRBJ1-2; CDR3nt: TGTGCCAGCAGTGAGTTAGCCCTCGGCGGCTACACCTTC; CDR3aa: CASSELALGGYTF
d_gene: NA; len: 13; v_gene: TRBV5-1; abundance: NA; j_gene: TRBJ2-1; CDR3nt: TGCGCCAGCAGAGGGATAGGACTCAATGAGCAGTTCTTC; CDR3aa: CASRGIGLNEQFF
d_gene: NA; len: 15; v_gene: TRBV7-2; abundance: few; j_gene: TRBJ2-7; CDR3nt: TGTGCCAGCAGCTTAGTGGCGAGGGCCTCCTACGAGCAGTACTTC; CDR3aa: CASSLVARASYEQYF
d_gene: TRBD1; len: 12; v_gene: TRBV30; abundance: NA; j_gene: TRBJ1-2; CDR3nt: TGTGCCTGGAGTGTCGCCGACAGGGGCAACACCTTC; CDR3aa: CAWSVADRGNTF
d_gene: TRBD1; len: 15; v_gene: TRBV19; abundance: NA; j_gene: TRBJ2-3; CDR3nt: TGTGCCACCCGCCGGACAGGGCTAACTGCGGATACGCAGTATTTT; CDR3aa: CATRRTGLTADTQYF
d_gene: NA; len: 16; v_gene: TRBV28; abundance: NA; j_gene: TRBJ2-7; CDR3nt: TGTGCCAGCAGTGCCACATGGGAACTATCCTCCTACGAGCAGTACTTC; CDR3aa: CASSATWELSSYEQYF
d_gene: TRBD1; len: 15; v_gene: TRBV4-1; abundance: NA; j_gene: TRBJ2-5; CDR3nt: TGCGCCAGCAGGCGCACAGGGGGGAAGAGATTGGCCCAGTACTTC; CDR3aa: CASRRTGGKRLAQYF
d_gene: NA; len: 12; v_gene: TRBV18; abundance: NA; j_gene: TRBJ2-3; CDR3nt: TGTGCCAGCTCACCCAGCACAGATACGCAGTATTTT; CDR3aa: CASSPSTDTQYF
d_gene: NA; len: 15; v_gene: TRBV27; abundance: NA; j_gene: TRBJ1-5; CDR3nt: TGTGCCAGCAGCCCCCCGGCGGGGGCGCATCAGCCCCAGCATTTT; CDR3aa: CASSPPAGAHQPQHF
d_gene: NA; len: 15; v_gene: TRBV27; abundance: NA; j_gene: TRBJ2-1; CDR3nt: TGTGCCAGCAGTTCTACAGGTCACACCTACAATGAGCAGTTCTTC; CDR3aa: CASSSTGHTYNEQFF
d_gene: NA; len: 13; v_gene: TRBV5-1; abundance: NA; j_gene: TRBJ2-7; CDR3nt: TGCGCCAGCAGCTCGGAGGCCAGCTACGAGCAGTACTTC; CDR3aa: CASSSEASYEQYF
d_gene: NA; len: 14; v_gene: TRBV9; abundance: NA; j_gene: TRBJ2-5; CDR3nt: TGTGCCAGCAGCGTCTTGGACAATCAAGAGACCCAGTACTTC; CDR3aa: CASSVLDNQETQYF
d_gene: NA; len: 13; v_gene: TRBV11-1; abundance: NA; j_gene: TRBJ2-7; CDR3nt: TGTGCCAGCAGCCAGGACCCGACTACCGAGCAGTACTTC; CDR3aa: CASSQDPTTEQYF
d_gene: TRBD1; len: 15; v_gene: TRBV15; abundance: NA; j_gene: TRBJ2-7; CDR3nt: TGTGCCACCAGCAGAGTAAGACAGGGGGCGACCGAGCAGTACTTC; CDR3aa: CATSRVRQGATEQYF
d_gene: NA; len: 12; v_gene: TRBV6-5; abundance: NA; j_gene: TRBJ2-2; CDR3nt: TGTGCCAGCAGTTACTCGACCGGGGAGCTGTTTTTT; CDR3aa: CASSYSTGELFF
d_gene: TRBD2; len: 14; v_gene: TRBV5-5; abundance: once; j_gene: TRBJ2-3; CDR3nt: TGTGCCAGCAGACGGACTAGCGGCACAGATACGCAGTATTTT; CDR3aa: CASRRTSGTDTQYF
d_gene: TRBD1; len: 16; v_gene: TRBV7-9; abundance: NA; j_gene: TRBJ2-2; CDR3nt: TGTGCCAGCATCACGAAGGGACAGGGCGACACCGGGGAGCTGTTTTTT; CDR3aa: CASITKGQGDTGELFF
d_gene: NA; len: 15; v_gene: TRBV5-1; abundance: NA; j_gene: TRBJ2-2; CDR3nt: TGCGCCAGCAGCTTGGATCAGGGCGGTAATGGGGAGCTGTTTTTT; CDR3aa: CASSLDQGGNGELFF
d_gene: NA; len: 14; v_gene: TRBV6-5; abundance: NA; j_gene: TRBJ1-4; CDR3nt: TGTGCCAGCAGGCGGGGAAGGACTAATGAAAAACTGTTTTTT; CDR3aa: CASRRGRTNEKLFF
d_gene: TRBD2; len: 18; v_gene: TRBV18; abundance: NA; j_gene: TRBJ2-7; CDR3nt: TGTGCCAGCTCTCGAATTACACCCCGAAGCGGGGAGTCCTACGAGCAGTACTTC; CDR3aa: CASSRITPRSGESYEQYF
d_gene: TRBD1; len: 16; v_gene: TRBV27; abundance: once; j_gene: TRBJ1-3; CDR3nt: TGTGCCAGCAGTCCGGGACAGGGGTACCCTAGGAGCGCCATATATTTT; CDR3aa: CASSPGQGYPRSAIYF
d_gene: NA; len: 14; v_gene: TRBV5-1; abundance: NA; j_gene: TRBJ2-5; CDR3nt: TGCGCCAGCAGCCCATTTTTAAGACAAGAGACCCAGTACTTC; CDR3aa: CASSPFLRQETQYF
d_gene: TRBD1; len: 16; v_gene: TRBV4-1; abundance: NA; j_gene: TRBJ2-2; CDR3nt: TGCGCCAGCAGCCAAGTTCGACAGGGGTACACCGGGGAGCTGTTTTTT; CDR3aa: CASSQVRQGYTGELFF
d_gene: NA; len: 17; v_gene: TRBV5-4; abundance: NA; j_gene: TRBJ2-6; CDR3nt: TGTGCCAGCAGCTTGGCCCCGGGGTTCTCTGGGGCCAACGTCCTGACTTTC; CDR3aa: CASSLAPGFSGANVLTF
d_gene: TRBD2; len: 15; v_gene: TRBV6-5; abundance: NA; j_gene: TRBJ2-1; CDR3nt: TGTGCCAGCAAGAGGTCTAGCGGGAGGGCTAATGAGCAGTTCTTC; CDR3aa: CASKRSSGRANEQFF
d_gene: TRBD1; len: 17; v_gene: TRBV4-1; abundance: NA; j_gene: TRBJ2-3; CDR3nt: TGCGCCAGCAGCCAAGGCCCGGCCAGGGGGATCACAGATACGCAGTATTTT; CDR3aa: CASSQGPARGITDTQYF
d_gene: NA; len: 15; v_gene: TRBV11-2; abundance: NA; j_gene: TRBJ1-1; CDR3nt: TGTGCCAGCAGCTCCACGACTGGGAGAGCCACTGAAGCTTTCTTT; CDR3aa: CASSSTTGRATEAFF
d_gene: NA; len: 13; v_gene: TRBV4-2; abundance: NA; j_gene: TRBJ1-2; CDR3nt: TGTGCCAGCAGCCAAGACAGCGGCTATGGCTACACCTTC; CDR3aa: CASSQDSGYGYTF
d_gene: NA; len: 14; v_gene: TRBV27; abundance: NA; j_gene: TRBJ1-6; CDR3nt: TGTGCCAGCAGTTTTGAGGGGTATAATTCACCCCTCCACTTT; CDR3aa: CASSFEGYNSPLHF
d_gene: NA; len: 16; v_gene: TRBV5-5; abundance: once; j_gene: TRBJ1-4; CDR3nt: TGTGCCAGCAGACGACAGGCCTTCGCAACTAATGAAAAACTGTTTTTT; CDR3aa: CASRRQAFATNEKLFF
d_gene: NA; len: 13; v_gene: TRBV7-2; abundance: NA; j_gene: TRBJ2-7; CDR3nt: TGTGCCAGCAGCCAAGGGACTCTTGGCGAGCAGTACTTC; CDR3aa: CASSQGTLGEQYF
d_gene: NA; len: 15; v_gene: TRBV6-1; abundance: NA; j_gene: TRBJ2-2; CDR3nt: TGTGCCAGCAGTGTGGGACGTATCAACACCGGGGAGCTGTTTTTT; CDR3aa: CASSVGRINTGELFF
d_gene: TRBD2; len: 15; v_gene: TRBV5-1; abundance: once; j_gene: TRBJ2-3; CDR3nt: TGCGCCAGCAGCCTAGGACTAGTTCGGCCAGATACGCAGTATTTT; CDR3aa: CASSLGLVRPDTQYF
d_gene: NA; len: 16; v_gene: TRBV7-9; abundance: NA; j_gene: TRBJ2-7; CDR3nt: TGTGCCAGCAGCACGCGGCGGGCCGATTCGACGTACGAGCAGTACTTC; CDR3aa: CASSTRRADSTYEQYF
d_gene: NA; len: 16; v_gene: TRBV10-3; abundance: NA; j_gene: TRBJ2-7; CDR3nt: TGTGCCATCAGTGACGGTAGGGGGGGTATTGGTTTTGAGCAGTACTTC; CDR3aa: CAISDGRGGIGFEQYF